This T cell receptor (beta chain) was recovered during a study of cytomegalovirus exposure and HLA in healthy donors. Study results and caveats: Association with HLA alleles at 0.05 false discovery rate was found for 15,000 or so TCR beta sequences in a later analysis. The authors assumed roughly uniform sequencing depth across donors for presence/absence analyses.

Researchers ran the PCR with 60 Vbeta and 13 Jbeta primers. Profiling relied on immunoSEQ multiplex PCR, and the TCRdb table lists in-frame clones only, not all of them. The profile covers under 150,000 clones, with roughly 80% appearing a single time and more than 3.5% taken by the ten largest. Trimming shortened V by 2 bases and J by 7 bases, and 17 bases separated the two germline ends. The CDR3 has 15 residues. From germline, CDR1 is MDHEN and CDR2 SYDVKM. To note about this clone: The antigen remains undetermined.

Healthy bone marrow donors made up the donors. The TCR was taken from a woman in her thirties or forties in good health and CMV-seropositive. V gene TRBV28 combines with J gene TRBJ1-2; D might be TRBD1 (5 bases). The sequenced material came from PBMCs. CDR3 protein: CASSLPLGLVRGYTF. For the CDR3, the DNA is TGTGCCAGCAGTTTACCGCTGGGACTGGTGCGTGGCTACACCTTC.